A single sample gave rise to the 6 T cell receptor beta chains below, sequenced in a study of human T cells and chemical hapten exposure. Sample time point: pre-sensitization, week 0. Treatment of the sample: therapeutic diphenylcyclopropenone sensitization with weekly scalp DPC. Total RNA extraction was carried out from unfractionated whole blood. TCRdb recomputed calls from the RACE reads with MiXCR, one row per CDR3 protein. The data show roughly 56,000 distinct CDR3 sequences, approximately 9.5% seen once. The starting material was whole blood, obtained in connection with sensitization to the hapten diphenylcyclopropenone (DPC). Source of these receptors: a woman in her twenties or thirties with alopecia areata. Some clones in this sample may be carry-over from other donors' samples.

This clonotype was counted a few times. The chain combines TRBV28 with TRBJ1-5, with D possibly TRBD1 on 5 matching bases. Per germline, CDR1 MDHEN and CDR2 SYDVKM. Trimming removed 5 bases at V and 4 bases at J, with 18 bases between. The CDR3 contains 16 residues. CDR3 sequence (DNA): TGTGCCAGCAGTACTAGCCTGTCGACAGAAAATCAGCCCCAGCATTTT. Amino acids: CASSTSLSTENQPQHF.

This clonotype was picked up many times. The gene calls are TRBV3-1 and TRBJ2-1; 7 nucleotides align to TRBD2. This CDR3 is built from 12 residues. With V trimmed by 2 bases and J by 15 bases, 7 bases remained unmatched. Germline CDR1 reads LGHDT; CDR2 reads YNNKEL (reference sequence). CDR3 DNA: TGTGCCAGCAGCCAACGGGACTACGGGTGGTTCTTC. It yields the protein CASSQRDYGWFF.

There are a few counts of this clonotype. For the CDR3, the DNA is TGCGCCAGCAGCTTTGGAGGGGACTTAATCGGTGGCTACACCTTC. Encoded protein: CASSFGGDLIGGYTF. This chain joins TRBV5-1 and TRBJ1-2; a possible D gene is TRBD1 (5 bases). The CDR3 loop spans 15 amino acids. V lost 2 bases, J lost 7 bases, and 18 bases lay in between. Germline assignment: CDR1 SGHRS and CDR2 YFSETQ.

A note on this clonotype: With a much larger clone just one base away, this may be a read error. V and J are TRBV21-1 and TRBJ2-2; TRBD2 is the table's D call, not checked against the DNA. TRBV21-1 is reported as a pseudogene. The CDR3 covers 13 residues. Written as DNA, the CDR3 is TGTGCCAGCAGACTAGGAGTTGCCGGGGAGCTGTTTTTT. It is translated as CASRLGVAGELFF.

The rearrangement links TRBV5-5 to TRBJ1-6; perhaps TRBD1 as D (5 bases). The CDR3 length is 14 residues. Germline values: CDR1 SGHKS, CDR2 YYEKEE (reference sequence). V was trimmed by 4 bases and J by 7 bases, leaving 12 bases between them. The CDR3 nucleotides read TGTGCCAGCAGCGTCCGGGACGGGAATTCACCCCTCCACTTT. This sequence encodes CASSVRDGNSPLHF.

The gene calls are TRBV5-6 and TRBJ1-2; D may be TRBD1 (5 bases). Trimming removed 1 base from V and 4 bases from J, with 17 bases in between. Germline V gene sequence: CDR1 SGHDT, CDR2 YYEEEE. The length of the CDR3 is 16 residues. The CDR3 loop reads CASSLWDPVKSYGYTF. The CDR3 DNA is TGTGCCAGCAGCTTGTGGGACCCCGTAAAGAGCTATGGCTACACCTTC.